One and the same sample provided the 23 T cell receptor beta chains below, sequenced in a study of shared clonotypes between healthy human individuals. Naive CD8 cells comprised CD45RO-negative, CCR7-positively selected cells, excluding terminally differentiated effector memory CD45RA+ cells. Clones were sequenced by immunoSEQ multiplex PCR, and TCRdb holds only the in-frame ones, with some missing. This sample has millions of clones; about 95% occur once, and the top ten carry roughly 1.1%. Sequenced sample: naive CD8+ T cells sorted from blood. All receptors derive from a man in his late teens or twenties in good health.

The V call is TRBV5-1, the J call TRBJ2-7; 10 nucleotides match TRBD2. Per the germline V gene, CDR1 is SGHRS and CDR2 is YFSETQ. V lost 5 bases and J lost 2; bases outside the gene matches: 10. The CDR3 is made up of 16 amino acids. The CDR3: CASRVEAGGPTYEQYF. The CDR3 coding sequence is TGCGCCAGCAGGGTAGAAGCGGGAGGGCCCACCTACGAGCAGTACTTC.

The rearrangement links TRBV6-4 to TRBJ2-2; no definite D call. The CDR3 is 12 residues long. From germline, CDR1 is MRHNA and CDR2 SNTAGT. V was pared by 4 bases and J by 3 bases, with 3 bases between. CDR3 nucleotides: TGTGCCAGCAGTGCGGACACCGGGGAGCTGTTTTTT. Its protein is CASSADTGELFF.

To note about this clone: The identical CDR3 is also encoded by other nucleotide sequences in the sample. The CDR3 sequence is CASSYSQGPNTEAFF. CDR3 nucleotide sequence: TGTGCCAGCAGTTACTCGCAGGGCCCGAACACTGAAGCTTTCTTT. The chain employs TRBV6-5 and TRBJ1-1; a weak D match, TRBD1 (5 bases). V lost 0 bases, J lost 1 base, and 9 bases lay in between. The CDR3 runs 15 residues. Germline V gives CDR1 MNHEY, CDR2 SVGAGI.

This clone came up once. This rearrangement joins TRBV13 to TRBJ2-4; no clear D. CDR3 size: 14 residues. CDR1 and CDR2 (germline): PRHDT, FYEKMQ (reference sequence). V lost 5 bases, J lost 4 bases, and 12 bases lay in between. The CDR3 reads CASSECGGKNIQYF. CDR3 sequence (DNA): TGTGCCAGCAGCGAGTGCGGCGGAAAAAACATTCAGTACTTC.

As to this clone: Additional DNA sequences in this sample encode the identical CDR3. The genes are TRBV5-1 and TRBJ2-7, with D unclear. This CDR3 is built from 13 residues. The germline V gene has CDR1 SGHRS and CDR2 YFSETQ. The V gene lost 4 bases and the J gene lost 1 base, with 9 bases spanning the gap. CDR3 sequence: CASSLSPSYEQYF. In nucleotides, the CDR3 is TGCGCCAGCAGCCTGAGCCCTTCCTACGAGCAGTACTTC.

The chain carries TRBV29-1 and TRBJ2-2; 9 bases line up with TRBD1. The CDR3 is made up of 14 amino acids. The trim removed 3 bases at V and 5 bases at J, leaving 4 bases unmatched. The germline gives CDR1 SQVTM, CDR2 ANQGSEA. Here the CDR3 reads CSVDWGTGTGELFF. The CDR3, as DNA: TGCAGCGTTGACTGGGGGACAGGGACCGGGGAGCTGTTTTTT.

The chain carries TRBV5-4 and TRBJ2-1; a weak D match, TRBD2 (5 bases). The CDR3 consists of 13 residues. The V gene's germline CDR1 is SGHNT and CDR2 YYREEE (reference sequence). With 1 base removed from V and 5 bases from J, the gap between germline ends came to 7 bases. CDR3 region: CASSLTRNNEQFF. CDR3 nucleotide sequence: TGTGCCAGCAGCTTGACTAGAAACAATGAGCAGTTCTTC.

J is TRBJ2-1 and V is TRBV14, with D uncertain. Germline CDR1 is SGHDN and CDR2 is FVKESK. Trimming left V 3 bases short and J 12 bases short, with 12 bases between. The CDR3 totals 12 residues. The CDR3, as DNA: TGTGCCAGCAGCCAGGCCGGGCCGATGCAGTTCTTC. It is translated as CASSQAGPMQFF.

J is TRBJ1-3 and V is TRBV9, with D perhaps matching TRBD1 (6 bases). This CDR3 is built from 19 residues. Germline CDR1 SGDLS, CDR2 YYNGEE. V was cut by 3 bases and J by 0 bases, with 22 bases left in between. The CDR3 protein is CASSDEGNRDMISGNTIYF. In DNA form, the CDR3 reads TGTGCCAGCAGCGACGAAGGAAACAGGGACATGATCTCTGGAAACACCATATATTTT.

This chain connects TRBV29-1 to TRBJ2-5, with D perhaps TRBD1 (5 bases). CDR1 is SQVTM, CDR2 ANQGSEA, per germline. The length of the CDR3 is 11 residues. V was trimmed by 7 bases and J by 7 bases, leaving 13 bases between them. CDR3 nucleotides: TGCAGCGGGGTCCAGGGTGGGACCCAGTACTTC. Protein: CSGVQGGTQYF.

The chain joins TRBV9 to TRBJ1-2; D is possibly TRBD1 (6 bases). The CDR3 extends over 16 amino acids. The V end was cut by 4 bases, the J end by 4 bases, with 20 bases between. In germline, CDR1 is SGDLS, CDR2 YYNGEE. DNA of the CDR3: TGTGCCAGCAGCCCCCCAGGGGCAGGGGTTTTCTATGGCTACACCTTC. As protein: CASSPPGAGVFYGYTF.

This rearrangement joins TRBV27 to TRBJ2-5; 9 nucleotides match TRBD2. The CDR3 is 16 residues long. With V trimmed by 6 bases and J by 2 bases, 10 bases remained unmatched. Looked up from germline, CDR1 is MNHEY and CDR2 is SMNVEV (reference sequence). The DNA of the CDR3 is TGTGCCAGCAGACCGGGACTAGCATACCCTCAAGAGACCCAGTACTTC. Its translation is CASRPGLAYPQETQYF.

About this clone itself: Additional DNA sequences in this sample encode the identical CDR3. V is TRBV4-1 and J is TRBJ2-2, with D unclear. The CDR3 contains 13 residues. Germline CDR1 and CDR2: MGHRA and YSYEKL. Trimming shortened V by 0 bases and J by 6 bases, and 5 bases separated the two germline ends. CDR3 DNA: TGCGCCAGCAGCCAAGATGCCGCCGGGGAGCTGTTTTTT. This encodes CASSQDAAGELFF.

The rearrangement joins TRBV4-1 to TRBJ1-1, with D possibly matching TRBD1 (5 bases). Trimming shortened V by 1 base and J by 4 bases, and 13 bases separated the two germline ends. The CDR3 totals 15 residues. Germline values: CDR1 MGHRA, CDR2 YSYEKL. The CDR3 sequence: CASSQAGGGGTEAFF. The CDR3 DNA reads as TGCGCCAGCAGCCAAGCGGGGGGAGGTGGCACTGAAGCTTTCTTT.

For this clone: Other nucleotide sequences in the sample specify the same CDR3. Here the CDR3 DNA reads TGTGCCAGCAGTTTTCTTGGAGCGGGAGAGACCCAGTACTTC. Its translation: CASSFLGAGETQYF. This chain joins TRBV27 and TRBJ2-5; TRBD2 might be the D (6 bases). V gave up 3 bases and J gave up 4 bases, with 12 bases separating them. CDR1 and CDR2 from the germline V gene are MNHEY and SMNVEV (reference sequence). This CDR3 is built from 14 residues.

The chain carries TRBV27 and TRBJ1-1; 9 nucleotides agree with TRBD1. The germline V gene encodes CDR1 MNHEY and CDR2 SMNVEV (reference sequence). Trimming at V came to 5 bases and at J to 3 bases, leaving 7 bases not matched to a gene. The CDR3 spans 15 residues. The CDR3 spells CASSHPTGGYTEAFF. The CDR3 bases are TGTGCCAGCAGTCACCCGACAGGGGGATACACTGAAGCTTTCTTT.

The V call is TRBV9, the J call TRBJ1-2, with a weak D call TRBD1 (6 bases). The CDR3 sequence is 13 residues long. Between the trimmed V and J ends, which lost 3 bases and 6 bases, there was a span of 12 bases. Germline CDR1 is SGDLS and CDR2 is YYNGEE. The CDR3 region has the DNA TGTGCCAGCAGCGGCAGGGGACGGGATGGCTACACCTTC. This gives the protein CASSGRGRDGYTF.

The chain employs TRBV6-1 and TRBJ2-2; no firm D call. V was trimmed by 3 bases and J by 6 bases, leaving 8 bases between them. The germline CDR1 and CDR2 sequences are MNHNS and SASEGT. The CDR3 has 13 amino acids. DNA of the CDR3: TGTGCCAGCAGTGACGGAATGGCCGGGGAGCTGTTTTTT. This gives the protein CASSDGMAGELFF.

This chain connects TRBV30 to TRBJ1-6; the D is unclear. With 2 bases removed from V and 5 bases from J, the gap between germline ends came to 7 bases. The CDR3 is 13 residues long. Per the germline V gene, CDR1 is GTSNPN and CDR2 is SVGIG (reference sequence). The CDR3 is CAWSMVDNSPLHF. CDR3 nucleotide sequence: TGTGCCTGGAGTATGGTGGATAATTCACCCCTCCACTTT.

V gene TRBV30 combines with J gene TRBJ2-7; TRBD1 is a possible D gene (5 bases). V was pared by 1 base and J by 2 bases, with 9 bases between. Germline loops: CDR1 GTSNPN, CDR2 SVGIG (reference sequence). The length of the CDR3 is 13 residues. CDR3 coding DNA: TGTGCCTGGAGTGAGACAGCAGCCTACGAGCAGTACTTC. Its protein is CAWSETAAYEQYF.

The rearrangement uses TRBV4-1 and TRBJ2-7, with 11 nucleotides matching TRBD2. The CDR3 consists of 16 residues. V lost 4 bases, J lost 2 bases, and 7 bases stayed unmatched. CDR1 is MGHRA and CDR2 is YSYEKL in the germline V gene. The CDR3 DNA follows: TGCGCCAGCAGCCCATCCTCTAGCGGGAGGCCCTACGAGCAGTACTTC. Encoded protein: CASSPSSSGRPYEQYF.

V usage is TRBV29-1 and J usage is TRBJ2-7; D unresolved. Trimming left V 2 bases short and J 2 bases short, with 10 bases between. Germline CDR1 SQVTM, CDR2 ANQGSEA. The CDR3 runs 13 residues. DNA of the CDR3: TGCAGCGTTGAATTGGAGACGACCTACGAGCAGTACTTC. This sequence encodes CSVELETTYEQYF.

J is TRBJ2-1 and V is TRBV5-6; D uncertain. V lost 0 bases, J lost 0 bases, and 4 bases lay in between. The CDR3 consists of 14 residues. CDR1 and CDR2 (germline): SGHDT, YYEEEE. Here the CDR3 DNA reads TGTGCCAGCAGCTTGGACATCTCCTACAATGAGCAGTTCTTC. Amino acid sequence: CASSLDISYNEQFF.